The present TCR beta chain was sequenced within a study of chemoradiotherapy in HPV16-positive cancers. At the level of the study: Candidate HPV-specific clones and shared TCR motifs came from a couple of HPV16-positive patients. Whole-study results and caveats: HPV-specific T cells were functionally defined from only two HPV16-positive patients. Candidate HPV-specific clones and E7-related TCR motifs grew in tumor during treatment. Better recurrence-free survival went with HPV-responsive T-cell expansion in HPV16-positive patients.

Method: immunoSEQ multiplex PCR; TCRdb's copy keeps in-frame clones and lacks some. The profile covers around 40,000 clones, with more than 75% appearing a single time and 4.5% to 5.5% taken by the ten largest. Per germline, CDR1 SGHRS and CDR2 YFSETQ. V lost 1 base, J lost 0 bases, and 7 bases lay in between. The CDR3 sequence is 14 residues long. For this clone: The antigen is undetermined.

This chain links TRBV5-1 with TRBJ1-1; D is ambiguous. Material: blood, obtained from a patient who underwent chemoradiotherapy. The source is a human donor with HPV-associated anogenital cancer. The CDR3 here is CASSLRTVNTEAFF. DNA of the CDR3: TGCGCCAGCAGCTTGCGGACGGTGAACACTGAAGCTTTCTTT. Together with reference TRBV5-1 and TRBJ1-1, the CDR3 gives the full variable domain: KAGVTQTPRYLIKTRGQQVTLSCSPISGHRSVSWYQQTPGQGLQFLFEYFSETQRNKGNFPGRFSGRQFSNSRSEMNVSTLELGDSALYLCASSLRTVNTEAFFGQGTRLTVV.